This TCR beta chain was identified in a study of radiation and T cells in renal cell carcinoma (TCRdb year 2020). Concerning the study at large: In total, fewer than 55 samples, comprising some 25 tumors and some 27 peripheral blood samples, were subjected to TCR beta sequencing. In the 40 to 55 samples combined, some 4,000,000 unique CDR3 nucleotide sequences were found, encoding about 3 million unique CDR3 amino acid sequences. The final blood draw took place at 4 weeks after radiation, the same time as nephrectomy. Study-level results and caveats: The single-armed trial design could not address effects of radiation dose or scheduling on the TCR repertoire. Dynamics of the blood repertoire were not tracked past 4 weeks after treatment. Because no pretreatment tumor biopsies were available, whether clonotypes were present in the tumor at baseline could not be determined. Top tumor clonotypes rose in blood from baseline to 2 weeks post-radiation, then contracted by 4 weeks, suggesting transient expansion of tumor-resident clones.

CDR1 MNHEY and CDR2 SMNVEV were looked up in the germline V gene (reference sequence). Its CDR3 holds 16 amino acids, cysteine through phenylalanine. Only CDR3 DNA is held: 48 bases, read in frame from base 1. The V end gives up 4 bases and the J end 7 bases, leaving 10 bases in the junction not matched to a gene. The intended sense of this specimen's time point label: blood 4 weeks post-SBRT, at nephrectomy. In light of the paper, this sample's treatment or condition label describes: 15 Gy SBRT to primary tumor, nephrectomy 4 weeks later. Samples came from a clinical trial, in which primary renal cell carcinomas received 15 Gy stereotactic body radiation therapy followed by nephrectomy 4 weeks later. To track tumor-enriched clonotypes, serial peripheral blood was sampled from radiation-treated patients at baseline and at 2 weeks and 4 weeks after SBRT. Renal cell carcinoma with clear cell pathology was present in all patients. Genomic DNA for TCR sequencing was prepared using the QIAamp DNA Blood Mini Kit (Qiagen). The analyses included only samples that passed all quality control checks.

Notes on this clone: Its antigen remains unidentified. The record has no base qualities; no much larger clone is one base away.

TCR beta libraries were generated from genomic DNA with the immunoSEQ kit, following the manufacturer's recommendations. To prepare libraries, a first multiplex PCR with proprietary primers was run, followed by a second PCR that added unique barcodes, and a bead cleanup was done after each round. Each sample batch included a kit-provided positive control reaction and a negative control reaction. The final libraries underwent checking on an Agilent 4200 TapeStation D1000 ScreenTape, volumetric pooling, and quantification by qPCR. Sequencing was performed on an Illumina NextSeq500 using a MidOutput 150-cycle cartridge, with 156 Read1 cycles, 15 Index1 cycles, and the kit custom primers. The pooled library was loaded at 0.75 to 1 pM, with a roughly 20% PhiX control spiked in. The source study handled its data this way. The vendor-processed data were analyzed in R, and a clonotype was defined as all T cells that share the same CDR3 nucleotide sequence. In the clone abundance analyses, frequencies in each sample were normalized to that sample's 10,000 most abundant clones. Public T cell clones, which averaged fewer than five per sample, were removed prior to analysis. An abundance difference of at least 32-fold between compartments was the criterion for calling clonotypes tumor-enriched or baseline blood-enriched. A beta-binomial differential abundance model was used to identify clonotypes that were expanded or contracted between blood time points. Similarity between tumor and blood repertoires was quantified using the Baroni-Urbani and Buser coefficient, and groups were compared with two-tailed Wilcoxon tests in R. As stored in TCRdb, this immuneACCESS dataset retains in-frame rearrangements with V and J assigned. A fraction of the clones does not appear; measured against another copy, unresolved V genes explain less than half of the discrepancy, and the remainder lacks a known reason. V, J and clone size were drawn from that table, and D and trimming were deduced from the DNA. Here the sample has around 100,000 clones; 84% occur a single time. The top ten clonotypes cover 7.2% of the sample.

The V and J genes are TRBV27 and TRBJ2-2, with 9 bases aligning to TRBD2. This sequence originates from a man aged 55 to 70 with renal cell carcinoma. Here the sequenced sample was blood, taken from a patient whose treatment included radiotherapy and nephrectomy. The CDR3 protein is CASSWGAGGPVGELFF. The DNA reads as follows: TGTGCCAGCAGTTGGGGGGCGGGAGGGCCAGTCGGGGAGCTGTTTTTT.